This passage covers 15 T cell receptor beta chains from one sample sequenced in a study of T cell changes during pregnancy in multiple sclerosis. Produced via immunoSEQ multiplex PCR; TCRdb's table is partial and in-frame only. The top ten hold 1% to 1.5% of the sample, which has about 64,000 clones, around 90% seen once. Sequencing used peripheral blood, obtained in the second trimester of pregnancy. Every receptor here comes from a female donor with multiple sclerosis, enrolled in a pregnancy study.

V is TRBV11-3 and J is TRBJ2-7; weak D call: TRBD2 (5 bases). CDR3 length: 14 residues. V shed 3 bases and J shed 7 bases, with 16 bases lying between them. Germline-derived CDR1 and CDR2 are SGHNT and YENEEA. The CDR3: CASSLPGGGPEQYF. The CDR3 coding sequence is TGTGCCAGCAGCTTGCCAGGTGGCGGGCCTGAGCAGTACTTC.

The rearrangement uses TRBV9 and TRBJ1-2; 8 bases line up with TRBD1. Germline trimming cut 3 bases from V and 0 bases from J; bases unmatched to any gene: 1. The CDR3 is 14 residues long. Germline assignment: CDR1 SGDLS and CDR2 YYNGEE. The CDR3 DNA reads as TGTGCCAGCAGCGCGACAGGGGCTAACTATGGCTACACCTTC. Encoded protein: CASSATGANYGYTF.

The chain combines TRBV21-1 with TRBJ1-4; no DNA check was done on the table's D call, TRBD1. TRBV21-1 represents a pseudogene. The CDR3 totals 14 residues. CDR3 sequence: CASSKKQGSEKLFF. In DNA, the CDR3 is TGTGCCAGCAGCAAAAAACAGGGGTCTGAAAAACTGTTTTTT.

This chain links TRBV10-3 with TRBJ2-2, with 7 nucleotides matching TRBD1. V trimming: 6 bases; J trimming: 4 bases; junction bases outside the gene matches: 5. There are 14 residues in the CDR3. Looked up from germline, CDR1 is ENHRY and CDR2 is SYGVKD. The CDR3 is CAIRGDRATGELFF. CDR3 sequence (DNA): TGTGCCATCAGGGGTGACAGGGCCACCGGGGAGCTGTTTTTT.

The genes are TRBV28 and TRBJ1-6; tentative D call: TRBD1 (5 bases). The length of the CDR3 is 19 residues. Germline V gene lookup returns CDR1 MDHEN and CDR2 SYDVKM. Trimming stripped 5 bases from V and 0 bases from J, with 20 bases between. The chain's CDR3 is CASSLDLKTAGSYNSPLHF. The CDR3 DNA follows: TGTGCCAGCAGTCTCGATTTAAAGACAGCCGGCTCCTATAATTCACCCCTCCACTTT. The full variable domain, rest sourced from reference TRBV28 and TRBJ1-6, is DVKVTQSSRYLVKRTGEKVFLECVQDMDHENMFWYRQDPGLGLRLIYFSYDVKMKEKGDIPEGYSVSREKKERFSLILESASTNQTSMYLCASSLDLKTAGSYNSPLHFGNGTRLTVT.

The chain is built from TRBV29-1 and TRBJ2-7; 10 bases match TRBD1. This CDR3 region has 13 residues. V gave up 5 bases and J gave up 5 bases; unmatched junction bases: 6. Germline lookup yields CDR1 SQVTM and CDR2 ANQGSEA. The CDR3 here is CSVTGTGVHEQYF. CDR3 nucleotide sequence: TGCAGCGTTACCGGGACAGGGGTCCACGAGCAGTACTTC.

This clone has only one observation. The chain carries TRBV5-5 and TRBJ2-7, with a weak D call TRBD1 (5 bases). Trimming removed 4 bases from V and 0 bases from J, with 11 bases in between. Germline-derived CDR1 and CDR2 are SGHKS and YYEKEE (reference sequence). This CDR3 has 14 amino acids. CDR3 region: CASSPRVSSYEQYF. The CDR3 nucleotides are TGTGCCAGCAGCCCCAGGGTTAGCTCCTACGAGCAGTACTTC.

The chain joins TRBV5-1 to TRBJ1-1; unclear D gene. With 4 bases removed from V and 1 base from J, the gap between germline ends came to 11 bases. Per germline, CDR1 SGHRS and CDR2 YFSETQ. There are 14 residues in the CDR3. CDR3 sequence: CASSPMQANTEAFF. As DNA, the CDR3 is TGCGCCAGCAGCCCAATGCAGGCGAACACTGAAGCTTTCTTT.

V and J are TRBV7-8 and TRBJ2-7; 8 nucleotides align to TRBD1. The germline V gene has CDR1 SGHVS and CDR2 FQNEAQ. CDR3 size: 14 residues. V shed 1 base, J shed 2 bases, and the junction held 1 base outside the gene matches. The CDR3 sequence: CASSLGTGTYEQYF. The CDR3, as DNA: TGTGCCAGCAGCTTAGGGACAGGGACCTACGAGCAGTACTTC.

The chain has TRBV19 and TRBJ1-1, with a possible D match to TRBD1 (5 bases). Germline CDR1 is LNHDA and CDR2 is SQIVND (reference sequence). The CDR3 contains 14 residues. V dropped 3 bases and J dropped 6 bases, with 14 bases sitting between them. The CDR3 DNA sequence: TGTGCCAGTAGTATGCCCCCGGCAGGGCCTGAAGCTTTCTTT. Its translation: CASSMPPAGPEAFF. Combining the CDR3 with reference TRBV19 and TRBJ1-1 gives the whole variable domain DGGITQSPKYLFRKEGQNVTLSCEQNLNHDAMYWYRQDPGQGLRLIYYSQIVNDFQKGDIAEGYSVSREKKESFPLTVTSAQKNPTAFYLCASSMPPAGPEAFFGQGTRLTVV.

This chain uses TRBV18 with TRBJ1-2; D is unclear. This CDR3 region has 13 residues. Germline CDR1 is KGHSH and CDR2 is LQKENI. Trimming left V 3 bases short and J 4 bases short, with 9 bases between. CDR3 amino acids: CASSPETSYGYTF. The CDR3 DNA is TGTGCCAGCTCACCCGAGACAAGCTATGGCTACACCTTC. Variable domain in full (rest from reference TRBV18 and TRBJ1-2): NAGVMQNPRHLVRRRGQEARLRCSPMKGHSHVYWYRQLPEEGLKFMVYLQKENIIDESGMPKERFSAEFPKEGPSILRIQQVVRGDSAAYFCASSPETSYGYTFGSGTRLTVV.

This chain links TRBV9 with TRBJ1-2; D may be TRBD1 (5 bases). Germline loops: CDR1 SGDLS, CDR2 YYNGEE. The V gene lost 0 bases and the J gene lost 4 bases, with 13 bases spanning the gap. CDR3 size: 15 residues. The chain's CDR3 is CASSVAAGTLYGYTF. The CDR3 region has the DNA TGTGCCAGCAGCGTAGCTGCGGGGACCCTCTATGGCTACACCTTC. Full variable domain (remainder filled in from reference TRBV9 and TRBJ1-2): DSGVTQTPKHLITATGQRVTLRCSPRSGDLSVYWYQQSLDQGLQFLIQYYNGEERAKGNILERFSAQQFPDLHSELNLSSLELGDSALYFCASSVAAGTLYGYTFGSGTRLTVV.

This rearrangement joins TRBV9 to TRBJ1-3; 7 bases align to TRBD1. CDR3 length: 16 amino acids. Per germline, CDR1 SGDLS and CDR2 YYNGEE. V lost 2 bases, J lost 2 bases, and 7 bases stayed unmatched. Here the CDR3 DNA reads TGTGCCAGCAGCGTGACAGGGTCGGGAACTGGAAACACCATATATTTT. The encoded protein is CASSVTGSGTGNTIYF.

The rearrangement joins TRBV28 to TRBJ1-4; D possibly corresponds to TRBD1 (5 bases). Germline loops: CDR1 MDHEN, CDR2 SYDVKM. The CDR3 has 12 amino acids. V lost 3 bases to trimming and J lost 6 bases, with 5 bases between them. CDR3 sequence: CASSLTDEKLFF. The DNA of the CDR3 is TGTGCCAGCAGTTTGACAGATGAAAAACTGTTTTTT.

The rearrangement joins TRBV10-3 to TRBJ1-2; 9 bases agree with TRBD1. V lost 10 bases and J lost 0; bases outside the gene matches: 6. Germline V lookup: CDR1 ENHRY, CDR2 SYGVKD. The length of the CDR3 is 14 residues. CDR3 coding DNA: TGTGCCAGTTCGGACAGGGGATCTAACTATGGCTACACCTTC. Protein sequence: CASSDRGSNYGYTF.